This TCR beta chain came from a study of shared clonotypes between healthy human individuals. Libraries were prepared by immunoSEQ multiplex PCR; TCRdb keeps only in-frame clonotypes and omits some of them. The sample carries more than 550,000 clones, around 77% recorded once. CDR3 size: 14 residues. Trimming cost V 2 bases and J 4 bases, with 11 bases left between them. Germline V gives CDR1 MNHEY, CDR2 SMNVEV (reference sequence). Sequences were obtained from memory CD4+ T cells sorted from blood. Subset indicated: CD45RA-negative fraction. This sequence joins TRBV27 and TRBJ1-1; perhaps TRBD1 as D (5 bases). The receptor was derived from a woman in her 30s in good health. The CDR3 sequence is CASSLTGRVTEAFF. The CDR3, as DNA: TGTGCCAGCAGTTTAACGGGCAGGGTCACTGAAGCTTTCTTT.